These 23 T cell receptor beta chains share one sample of origin, sequenced in a study of cytomegalovirus exposure and HLA in healthy donors. TCRdb's copy holds only in-frame clones and misses some; the assay was immunoSEQ multiplex PCR. The data show over 100,000 clones, roughly 90% seen once. The sequenced sample was PBMCs. The origin of the receptors is a woman under 30 in good health and CMV-seronegative.

V gene TRBV6-6 combines with J gene TRBJ1-2; D is undetermined. V lost 0 bases to trimming and J lost 5 bases, with 10 bases between them. Germline-derived CDR1 and CDR2 are MNHNY and SVGAGI (reference sequence). The CDR3 consists of 14 residues. The CDR3: CASSYSTWEYGYTF. The CDR3, as DNA: TGTGCCAGCAGTTACTCGACGTGGGAGTATGGCTACACCTTC.

The rearrangement uses TRBV9 and TRBJ1-1; 8 bases match TRBD1. Germline V gene data show CDR1 as SGDLS and CDR2 as YYNGEE. V lost 4 bases to trimming and J lost 0 bases; unmatched junction nucleotides: 8. The length of the CDR3 is 16 residues. The CDR3 region is CASSLGQVELNTEAFF. As DNA, the CDR3 is TGTGCCAGCAGCCTGGGACAGGTCGAACTGAACACTGAAGCTTTCTTT.

This chain uses TRBV5-6 with TRBJ2-7, with no clear D. This CDR3 is built from 15 residues. CDR1 SGHDT and CDR2 YYEEEE come from the germline V gene. Deletions cut 4 bases from V and 1 base from J, with 15 bases between. Here the CDR3 reads CASSPRGMWSYEQYF. CDR3 nucleotides: TGTGCCAGCAGCCCTCGCGGAATGTGGTCCTACGAGCAGTACTTC. The complete variable domain, with remaining parts taken from reference TRBV5-6 and TRBJ2-7, reads DAGVTQSPTHLIKTRGQQVTLRCSPKSGHDTVSWYQQALGQGPQFIFQYYEEEERQRGNFPDRFSGHQFPNYSSELNVNALLLGDSALYLCASSPRGMWSYEQYFGPGTRLTVT.

This chain uses TRBV5-4 with TRBJ2-7, with a weak D call TRBD2 (6 bases). Germline CDR1 and CDR2: SGHNT and YYREEE (reference sequence). The length of the CDR3 is 15 residues. The V end was cut by 4 bases, the J end by 4 bases, with 18 bases between. Here the CDR3 DNA reads TGTGCCAGCAGCAGCCAGGGAGGCCGGAATTACGAGCAGTACTTC. Amino acids: CASSSQGGRNYEQYF.

This chain joins TRBV6-1 and TRBJ2-7; possibly TRBD1 for D (6 bases). In germline, CDR1 is MNHNS, CDR2 SASEGT. The V end was cut by 6 bases, the J end by 3 bases, with 9 bases between. This CDR3 is built from 12 residues. The CDR3: CASRQQGYEQYF. In nucleotides, the CDR3 is TGTGCCAGCAGACAACAGGGCTACGAGCAGTACTTC.

The chain employs TRBV19 and TRBJ2-1, with a weak D call TRBD2 (5 bases). CDR3 length: 13 amino acids. Looked up from germline, CDR1 is LNHDA and CDR2 is SQIVND (reference sequence). Deletions cut 7 bases from V and 3 bases from J, with 10 bases between. The CDR3 bases are TGTGCCAGTACAGCGAGGGACTACAATGAGCAGTTCTTC. Translation gives CASTARDYNEQFF.

CDR3 nucleotides: TGTGCCAGCAGCCCTCAAGCGGGACAGGGTCGCTACGAGCAGTACTTC. Its protein product is CASSPQAGQGRYEQYF. The chain carries TRBV4-2 and TRBJ2-7, with 9 nucleotides matching TRBD1. Per the germline V gene, CDR1 is LGHNA and CDR2 is YNFKEQ. This CDR3 has 16 residues. Trimming cost V 4 bases and J 3 bases; bases outside gene matches: 10.

This clone was found once. V and J are TRBV7-2 and TRBJ2-1; 12 bases are a match to TRBD2. CDR1 SGHTA and CDR2 FQGNSA come from the germline V gene. The V gene end was trimmed by 5 bases and the J gene end by 8 bases; junction bases not matched to a gene: 7. This CDR3 region has 15 residues. The CDR3 is CASSGLGLAGDEQFF. The CDR3 DNA reads TGTGCCAGCAGCGGGCTGGGACTAGCGGGCGATGAGCAGTTCTTC.

The chain employs TRBV12-5 and TRBJ1-3; D remains unclear. V lost 6 bases and J 2 bases, leaving 11 bases between the germline ends. Germline V gives CDR1 LGHNT, CDR2 FRNRAP. This CDR3 is built from 14 residues. The CDR3: CASGQRHTGNTIYF. The CDR3 DNA follows: TGTGCTAGTGGCCAACGACATACTGGAAACACCATATATTTT.

This sequence joins TRBV30 and TRBJ2-7; D ambiguous. Germline values: CDR1 GTSNPN, CDR2 SVGIG (reference sequence). V gave up 0 bases and J gave up 2 bases, with 11 bases separating them. This CDR3 comprises 14 residues. DNA of the CDR3: TGTGCCTGGAGTGTACAGACACCAGCCTACGAGCAGTACTTC. Its protein is CAWSVQTPAYEQYF.

The J gene is TRBJ2-6, the V gene TRBV7-9; 9 bases map to TRBD1. Germline V lookup: CDR1 SEHNR, CDR2 FQNEAQ (reference sequence). The CDR3 consists of 19 residues. CDR3 protein: CGGSRDRTGGLAGANVLTF. For the CDR3, the DNA is TGTGGCGGCAGCCGGGACCGAACAGGGGGCTTAGCTGGGGCCAACGTCCTGACTTTC.

V gene TRBV6-5 combines with J gene TRBJ2-5; 7 positions agree with TRBD1. Trimming cost V 6 bases and J 1 base; bases outside gene matches: 8. This CDR3 is built from 15 residues. The germline V gene encodes CDR1 MNHEY and CDR2 SVGAGI. CDR3 sequence: CASRNPGQPQETQYF. The CDR3, as DNA: TGTGCCAGCAGGAACCCGGGACAGCCCCAAGAGACCCAGTACTTC.

The chain carries TRBV6-5 and TRBJ1-1; D perhaps matches TRBD1 (6 bases). CDR1 is MNHEY, CDR2 SVGAGI, per germline. CDR3 length: 15 amino acids. The V and J ends lost 1 base and 4 bases respectively, with 13 bases between them. The CDR3 bases are TGTGCCAGCAGTTACTGGGGGGGGCGAAGCACTGAAGCTTTCTTT. Encoded protein: CASSYWGGRSTEAFF.

The chain links TRBV29-1 to TRBJ2-1, with TRBD1 matching over 10 bases. With V trimmed by 4 bases and J by 7 bases, 10 bases remained unmatched. This CDR3 region has 15 residues. Germline CDR1 is SQVTM and CDR2 is ANQGSEA. The CDR3 is CSVGNSGQGRNEQFF. Written as DNA, the CDR3 is TGCAGCGTTGGGAATTCGGGACAGGGGAGGAATGAGCAGTTCTTC.

V gene TRBV5-1 combines with J gene TRBJ1-1; 9 bases match TRBD1. Per the germline V gene, CDR1 is SGHRS and CDR2 is YFSETQ. The CDR3 has 16 residues. The V segment lost 0 bases and the J segment 12 bases; nucleotides outside the gene matches: 15. CDR3 in DNA: TGCGCCAGCAGCTTGGGTCCTAAGGGACAGGGTATGTCGTCTTTCTTT. This encodes CASSLGPKGQGMSSFF.

This clone was recorded only once. The V and J genes are TRBV25-1 and TRBJ2-3; possible D gene TRBD2, 7 bases. Germline V gene lookup returns CDR1 MGHDK and CDR2 SYGVNS. The V end was cut by 6 bases, the J end by 4 bases, with 23 bases between. The CDR3 runs 17 residues. The CDR3 DNA reads as TGTGCCAGCAGCACGGGGAGGGGGACGAATTCCGCAGATACGCAGTATTTT. The encoded protein is CASSTGRGTNSADTQYF.

With regard to this clone: The sample holds other DNA sequences that translate to the same CDR3. J is TRBJ2-7 and V is TRBV7-2, with 9 bases that match TRBD1. The CDR3 extends over 14 amino acids. V was clipped by 3 bases and J by 2 bases; unmatched bases: 2. Germline assignment: CDR1 SGHTA and CDR2 FQGNSA. The CDR3, as DNA: TGTGCCAGCAGCTTGGACAGGGGCGCCTACGAGCAGTACTTC. Its translation: CASSLDRGAYEQYF.

This clone was recorded once. The CDR3 loop reads CASSQALAVYNEQFF. CDR3 in DNA: TGCGCCAGCAGCCAAGCACTAGCGGTCTACAATGAGCAGTTCTTC. The chain links TRBV4-3 to TRBJ2-1, with 8 bases identical to TRBD2. This CDR3 is built from 15 residues. V trimming: 1 base; J trimming: 3 bases; junction bases outside the gene matches: 2. Germline V gene sequence: CDR1 LGHNA, CDR2 YSLEER.

The chain couples TRBV18 to TRBJ1-5; D not certain. V dropped 2 bases and J dropped 2 bases, with 16 bases sitting between them. CDR3 length: 17 residues. Germline V gene lookup returns CDR1 KGHSH and CDR2 LQKENI. The CDR3 coding sequence is TGTGCCAGCTCACCAGAACTTGGAGCCGGGGGCAATCAGCCCCAGCATTTT. It is translated as CASSPELGAGGNQPQHF.

CDR3 residues: CASTQRGLLNEQFF. The CDR3 coding sequence is TGCGCCAGCACCCAGCGGGGCCTCCTGAATGAGCAGTTCTTC. The chain carries TRBV4-1 and TRBJ2-1; 7 bases align to TRBD2. CDR3 length: 14 amino acids. With 7 bases clipped from V and 7 bases from J, the junction kept 10 bases outside the gene matches. In germline, CDR1 is MGHRA, CDR2 YSYEKL.

This clone was detected once. The chain links TRBV28 to TRBJ1-1; TRBD1 matches 9 bases. The germline V gene has CDR1 MDHEN and CDR2 SYDVKM. CDR3 length: 19 residues. The ends lost 3 bases at V and 1 base at J; junction bases unmatched: 15. The DNA for the CDR3 is TGTGCCAGCAGTTTCCCCGGGGGGACAGGGAGACATGGGAACACTGAAGCTTTCTTT. As protein: CASSFPGGTGRHGNTEAFF.

V and J are TRBV6-4 and TRBJ2-3; D unclear. Germline CDR1 reads MRHNA; CDR2 reads SNTAGT. The CDR3 contains 14 residues. The ends were cut back, 0 bases at V and 3 bases at J, with 7 bases in the middle. The CDR3 protein is CASSDSAETDTQYF. In nucleotides, the CDR3 is TGTGCCAGCAGTGACTCGGCTGAAACAGATACGCAGTATTTT.

The J gene is TRBJ1-2, the V gene TRBV28; 7 bases map to TRBD1. V gave up 2 bases and J gave up 7 bases; unmatched junction bases: 10. CDR3 size: 15 residues. Germline V gene sequence: CDR1 MDHEN, CDR2 SYDVKM. The CDR3 spells CASSLRTGHRLGYTF. CDR3 in DNA: TGTGCCAGCAGTTTAAGGACAGGACATCGACTTGGCTACACCTTC.